This T cell receptor beta chain was documented in a study of T cells in tumors after PD-1 blockade. The study's findings and limits: Most post-therapy expanded exhausted CD8+ clones were new, undetected before treatment.

The sample holds a few counts of this clone. Its antigen is as yet unknown. Assay used: immunoSEQ multiplex PCR; TCRdb lists only in-frame clones, some missing. The table lists about 13,000 clones, 63% of them singletons. CDR3 size: 15 residues. The V gene lost 2 bases and the J gene lost 2 bases, with 10 bases spanning the gap. Germline-derived CDR1 and CDR2 are SGHTA and FQGNSA. The input for sequencing was tumor tissue, taken before anti-PD-1 treatment. This TCR was recovered from a human donor with cutaneous squamous cell carcinoma. The V gene is TRBV7-2, the J gene TRBJ2-1; D unclear. The CDR3 is CASSLSKPAYNEQFF. CDR3 DNA: TGTGCCAGCAGCTTAAGCAAGCCCGCCTACAATGAGCAGTTCTTC.